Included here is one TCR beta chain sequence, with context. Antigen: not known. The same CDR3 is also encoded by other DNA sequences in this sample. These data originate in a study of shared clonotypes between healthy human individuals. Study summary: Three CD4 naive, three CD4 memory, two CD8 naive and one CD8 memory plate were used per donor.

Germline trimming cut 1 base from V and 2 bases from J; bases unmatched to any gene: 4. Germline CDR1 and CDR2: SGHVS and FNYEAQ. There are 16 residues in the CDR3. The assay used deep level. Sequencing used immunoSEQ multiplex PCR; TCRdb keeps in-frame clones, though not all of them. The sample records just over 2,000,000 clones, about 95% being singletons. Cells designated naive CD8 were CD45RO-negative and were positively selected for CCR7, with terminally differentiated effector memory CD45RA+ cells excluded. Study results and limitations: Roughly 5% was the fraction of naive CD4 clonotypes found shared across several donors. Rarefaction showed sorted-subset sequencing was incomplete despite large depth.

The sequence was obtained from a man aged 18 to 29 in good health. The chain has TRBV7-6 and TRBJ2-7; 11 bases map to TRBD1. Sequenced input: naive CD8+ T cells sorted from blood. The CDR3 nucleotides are TGTGCCAGCAGCTTAGGTCCGGGACAGGGGGCCTACGAGCAGTACTTC. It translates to CASSLGPGQGAYEQYF.